This T cell receptor (beta chain) was captured by sequencing in a study of T cell changes during pregnancy in multiple sclerosis. Trimming cost V 1 base and J 8 bases, with 9 bases left between them. This CDR3 is 13 amino acids long. The germline gives CDR1 SGHVS, CDR2 FQNEAQ. Only in-frame clones appear in the TCRdb table, and some are missing; sequencing was by immunoSEQ multiplex PCR. Here the sample spans around 33,000 clones, roughly 89% being singletons. The chain links TRBV7-8 to TRBJ2-1; D gene uncertain. Specimen: CD8+ T cells from peripheral blood mononuclear cells, collected before pregnancy. The sequence was collected from a female donor with multiple sclerosis, enrolled in a pregnancy study. CDR3 sequence: CASSLGPPDEQFF. CDR3 bases: TGTGCCAGCAGCTTAGGCCCCCCGGATGAGCAGTTCTTC.